This is a list of T cell receptor beta chains from one sample in a study of T-cell memory formation after mild COVID-19. TCRdb itself ran the 5' RACE reads through MiXCR, one entry per CDR3 protein. The sample lists 200,000 to 250,000 distinct CDR3 sequences; just over 9.5% were seen once. Sequenced input: PBMCs or a T cell subset sorted from them (not recorded which). Receptors originate from a man younger than 35 who had mild COVID-19 (a few samples of this study predate the infection). Cell type and time point are not known. The CDR3 runs from the conserved cysteine through the conserved F or W. D genes are given only for firm matches. Size values are once, few and many counts, or a class for expanded clones, and some rows have none.

CDR3 protein | CDR3 DNA | D gene | clone size | J gene | V gene
CASSLEGPYGYTF | TGTGCCAGCAGCTTGGAAGGCCCCTATGGCTACACCTTC | - | - | TRBJ1-2 | TRBV5-4
CASSPDRVSYNEQFF | TGTGCCAGCAGCCCGGACAGGGTCTCCTACAATGAGCAGTTCTTC | TRBD1 | few | TRBJ2-1 | TRBV7-2
CASSVSTGVSYEQYF | TGTGCCAGCAGCGTCAGCACAGGGGTCTCCTACGAGCAGTACTTC | TRBD1 | - | TRBJ2-7 | TRBV9
CASSVVAAYNSPLHF | TGTGCCAGCAGCGTAGTGGCGGCTTATAATTCACCCCTCCACTTT | - | - | TRBJ1-6 | TRBV9
CASRVKTPRSPYNEQFF | TGTGCCAGCAGGGTTAAGACCCCTAGGTCCCCCTACAATGAGCAGTTCTTC | - | many | TRBJ2-1 | TRBV6-2/TRBV6-3
CASSYLRGDSYNEQFF | TGTGCCAGCAGTTACTTGCGGGGGGACTCCTACAATGAGCAGTTCTTC | TRBD2 | many | TRBJ2-1 | TRBV6-2/TRBV6-3
CASSLARRLYGYTF | TGTGCCAGCAGTTTAGCGCGCAGGTTATATGGCTACACCTTC | - | - | TRBJ1-2 | TRBV12-3/TRBV12-4
CASSLRQSTEAFF | TGCGCCAGCAGCCTCCGACAGAGCACTGAAGCTTTCTTT | - | few | TRBJ1-1 | TRBV5-1
CASSQSRSGNTIYF | TGTGCCAGCAGCCAATCCCGCTCTGGAAACACCATATATTTT | - | few | TRBJ1-3 | TRBV16
CASKRDLQTFYGYTF | TGTGCCAGCAAAAGGGACCTTCAGACCTTCTATGGCTACACCTTC | - | few | TRBJ1-2 | TRBV12-3/TRBV12-4
CASSPGTSVQETQYF | TGTGCCAGCAGCCCCGGGACTAGCGTACAAGAGACCCAGTACTTC | TRBD2 | - | TRBJ2-5 | TRBV7-2
CASGGQIYNEQFF | TGTGCCAGCGGGGGACAGATTTACAATGAGCAGTTCTTC | TRBD1 | many | TRBJ2-1 | TRBV12-3/TRBV12-4
CASSFMGGGYRSYEQYF | TGTGCCAGCTCCTTTATGGGCGGGGGATACAGGAGCTACGAGCAGTACTTC | TRBD2 | few | TRBJ2-7 | TRBV11-2
CASMVADTQYF | TGTGCCAGCATGGTCGCAGATACGCAGTATTTT | - | - | TRBJ2-3 | TRBV28
CASSVGEGAAFF | TGTGCCAGCAGCGTAGGGGAGGGGGCAGCTTTCTTT | TRBD1 | few | TRBJ1-1 | TRBV9
CSGRGDRGYEQYF | TGCAGTGGTCGCGGAGACAGGGGTTACGAGCAGTACTTC | TRBD1 | - | TRBJ2-7 | TRBV20-1
CASSLPSGGISSYNEQFF | TGCGCCAGCAGCCTACCTAGCGGGGGGATAAGCTCCTACAATGAGCAGTTCTTC | TRBD2 | many | TRBJ2-1 | TRBV5-1
CASSIRQGTEAFF | TGTGCCAGCAGCATCCGACAGGGAACTGAAGCTTTCTTT | TRBD1 | - | TRBJ1-1 | TRBV11-3
CASSLLSQETQYF | TGTGCCAGCAGCTTACTAAGCCAAGAGACCCAGTACTTC | - | many | TRBJ2-5 | TRBV7-3
CAISDPGRAQETQYF | TGTGCCATCAGTGACCCTGGACGTGCTCAAGAGACCCAGTACTTC | - | few | TRBJ2-5 | TRBV10-3
CASSLFRTTNTEAFF | TGTGCCAGCAGCTTATTCCGGACAACGAACACTGAAGCTTTCTTT | - | many | TRBJ1-1 | TRBV7-9
CASKEESSPLHF | TGCGCCAGCAAGGAGGAGAGCTCACCCCTCCACTTT | - | few | TRBJ1-6 | TRBV5-1
CASLRQGAWKTQYF | TGTGCCAGCTTAAGACAGGGGGCATGGAAGACCCAGTACTTC | TRBD1 | - | TRBJ2-5 | TRBV6-1
CASSTPGQGLNEQFF | TGTGCCAGCAGCACACCGGGACAGGGCCTGAATGAGCAGTTCTTC | TRBD1 | - | TRBJ2-1 | TRBV11-2
CASSPAWDLQFF | TGTGCCAGCTCACCCGCCTGGGACTTGCAGTTCTTC | - | - | TRBJ2-1 | TRBV18
CASRLVQSIYF | TGTGCCAGCAGACTGGTGCAGTCCATATATTTT | - | - | TRBJ1-3 | TRBV12-3/TRBV12-4
CASSFSGTNPYEQYF | TGTGCCAGCAGCTTTTCCGGGACGAACCCTTACGAGCAGTACTTC | - | many | TRBJ2-7 | TRBV7-2
CASSFRQMALYEQYF | TGTGCCAGCAGCTTTAGACAGATGGCCCTCTACGAGCAGTACTTC | - | few | TRBJ2-7 | TRBV7-2
CASSLTLGGSYETQYF | TGTGCCAGCAGCTTAACCCTAGGGGGCTCATATGAGACCCAGTACTTC | TRBD1 | many | TRBJ2-5 | TRBV7-2
CASSLVKAGDLTDTQYF | TGTGCCAGCAGCTTAGTAAAAGCGGGCGACCTCACAGATACGCAGTATTTT | - | many | TRBJ2-3 | TRBV7-2
CARLRGGNSYEQYF | TGTGCCAGGCTCCGGGGAGGGAATTCCTACGAGCAGTACTTC | TRBD2 | - | TRBJ2-7 | TRBV19
CASSSQGDRSEAFF | TGTGCCAGCAGTAGCCAGGGGGATCGGTCTGAAGCTTTCTTT | TRBD1 | - | TRBJ1-1 | TRBV2
CASSTRTDIEKLFF | TGTGCCAGCAGCACCAGGACAGACATTGAAAAACTGTTTTTT | - | few | TRBJ1-4 | TRBV7-2
CASRYYTEAFF | TGTGCCAGCAGATATTACACTGAAGCTTTCTTT | - | - | TRBJ1-1 | TRBV25-1
CSTQRGAEETQYF | TGCAGCACCCAAAGGGGGGCGGAAGAGACCCAGTACTTC | - | many | TRBJ2-5 | TRBV29-1
CASSVQVSTEAFF | TGTGCCAGCAGTGTCCAGGTTAGCACTGAAGCTTTCTTT | - | few | TRBJ1-1 | TRBV2
CASSQLGNEQFF | TGTGCCAGCAGCCAACTAGGAAATGAGCAGTTCTTC | - | - | TRBJ2-1 | TRBV3-1
CSARDPMGGRNTEAFF | TGCAGTGCTAGAGACCCGATGGGGGGAAGGAACACTGAAGCTTTCTTT | - | few | TRBJ1-1 | TRBV20-1
CASSVGPQLEQETQYF | TGTGCCAGCAGCGTAGGCCCCCAATTAGAGCAAGAGACCCAGTACTTC | - | few | TRBJ2-5 | TRBV9
CASNGRATDTQYF | TGTGCCAGCAACGGCAGGGCCACAGATACGCAGTATTTT | - | - | TRBJ2-3 | TRBV2
CASSLDSLETQYF | TGCGCCAGCAGCTTGGACAGCTTAGAGACCCAGTACTTC | - | many | TRBJ2-5 | TRBV5-1
CASSLAGAGEYNEQFF | TGCGCCAGCAGCTTGGCCGGGGCAGGGGAGTACAATGAGCAGTTCTTC | - | few | TRBJ2-1 | TRBV5-1
CASSQDRGPQHF | TGCGCCAGCAGCCAAGATCGAGGTCCCCAGCATTTT | - | few | TRBJ1-5 | TRBV4-3
CASSVDTRSPVEAFF | TGTGCCAGCAGCGTCGACACCCGCTCTCCGGTTGAAGCTTTCTTT | - | - | TRBJ1-1 | TRBV28
CASSVLLDTQYF | TGCGCCAGCAGCGTCTTACTAGATACGCAGTATTTT | - | many | TRBJ2-3 | TRBV5-1
CAISETWDSLSEQYF | TGTGCCATCAGTGAGACCTGGGACAGTCTTTCGGAGCAGTACTTC | TRBD1 | - | TRBJ2-7 | TRBV10-3
CASSLNPGVQYF | TGTGCCAGCAGCTTAAATCCGGGGGTGCAGTACTTC | - | - | TRBJ2-7 | TRBV7-2
CASSRQRINSPLHF | TGTGCCAGCAGCCGGCAGAGAATTAATTCACCCCTCCACTTT | - | few | TRBJ1-6 | TRBV14
CASSLPPSGGEQFF | TGTGCCAGCAGCTTACCCCCTAGCGGGGGTGAGCAGTTCTTC | TRBD2 | many | TRBJ2-1 | TRBV7-2
CASSQEIAGEETQYF | TGCGCCAGCAGCCAAGAAATAGCGGGGGAAGAGACCCAGTACTTC | TRBD2 | - | TRBJ2-5 | TRBV4-3
CASSLEVRGSGYTF | TGTGCCAGCAGCTTGGAGGTTCGGGGAAGTGGCTACACCTTC | - | many | TRBJ1-2 | TRBV5-5
CASAESSYNEQFF | TGTGCCAGCGCAGAGAGCTCCTACAATGAGCAGTTCTTC | - | many | TRBJ2-1 | TRBV12-3/TRBV12-4
CASSQDQLTDTQYF | TGCGCCAGCAGCCAAGATCAACTCACAGATACGCAGTATTTT | - | - | TRBJ2-3 | TRBV4-1